The clone carrying this T cell receptor beta chain was counted between two and nine times. Its antigen is not known. This specimen comes from a study of T-cell reconstitution after alpha-beta-depleted transplantation in children. Broader study findings: Alpha-beta T cells about two months after transplant reportedly derived from several hundred expanded graft clones. A year had passed since transplant, and T-cell counts and diversity by then came mostly from newly produced T cells. Some patients' high day-60 TCRbeta diversity was traced to surviving recipient T cells and thymic progenitors.

The CDR3 consists of 14 residues. The V and J ends lost 1 base and 10 bases respectively, with 14 bases between them. Germline V gene lookup returns CDR1 DFQATT and CDR2 SNEGSKA (reference sequence). Unique molecular identifiers were built into the TCRbeta library. TCRdb re-analysed the PCR reads in MiXCR, keeping a single row per CDR3 protein. The table shows approximately 150,000 distinct CDR3 sequences, with 8.5% to 10% occurring only once. The source of this sequence is a female patient aged 2 to 10 who had a stem cell transplant for congenital amegakaryocytic thrombocytopenia, so the T cells may come from the graft donor. V gene TRBV20-1 combines with J gene TRBJ1-6, with TRBD1 as a possible D gene (5 bases). This material consisted of PBMCs, mostly from graft donor cells, taken 180 days after TCRalphabeta/CD19-depleted stem cell transplant. DNA for the CDR3: TGCAGTGCTAGAGTCGGTCAGGGAGGGTCACCCCTCCACTTT. This sequence encodes CSARVGQGGSPLHF.